The clone carrying this TCR beta chain was found a few times. This entry is derived from a study of blood T cell repertoires in COVID-19. Whole-study context: Acute and convalescent COVID-19 samples came from the United States, Italy and Spain. T cells, B-cell-depleted T cells, or PBMCs supplied cDNA or gDNA.

Original methodology: Amplification of reference gene primers provided the estimated nucleated cell counts. TCRdb's copy holds only in-frame clones and misses some; the assay was immunoSEQ multiplex PCR. The V and J calls and clone size are taken from that table; D and trimming were inferred from the DNA. The table shows 35,000 or so clones, with approximately 86% occurring only once. Germline values: CDR1 KGHSH, CDR2 LQKENI. Between the trimmed V and J ends, which lost 5 bases and 0 bases, there was a span of 11 bases. The CDR3 length is 15 residues. Sequencing was carried out using peripheral blood. This sequence was found in a man between 65 and 79 years old with acute or convalescent COVID-19. The V gene is TRBV18, the J gene TRBJ1-3; perhaps TRBD1 as D (6 bases). CDR3 loop: CASSTQGSSGNTIYF. The CDR3, as DNA: TGTGCCAGCTCAACCCAGGGGAGCTCTGGAAACACCATATATTTT.